The next 27 T cell receptor beta chains were all read from a single sample in a study of T cell clonality in common variable immunodeficiency. Produced via immunoSEQ multiplex PCR; TCRdb's table is partial and in-frame only. The sample offers tens of thousands of clones and no singletons, the top ten holding 3.5% to 4%. Input material: peripheral blood mononuclear cells. These receptors originate from a person between 18 and 75 years old in good health.

This clone showed up many times. The read ends 3 residues before the CDR3 terminus; that terminus is restored from the germline J gene. The chain carries TRBV18 and TRBJ2-2, with D tentatively TRBD1 (5 bases). The length of the CDR3 is 14 residues. Germline CDR1 reads KGHSH; CDR2 reads LQKENI. The DNA read from the CDR3 is TGTGCCAGCTCACCTCGGCAGGGTGATGAAAAG. Its translation is CASSPRQGDEK. In full, the CDR3 reads CASSPRQGDEKLFF.

Many counts were recorded for this clone. The DNA read from the CDR3 is TGTGCCAGCTCACCACCGGGACTAGCGGGAGCATTAGCCAAAAACATT. Amino acids: CASSPPGLAGALAKNI. The full-length CDR3 reads as CASSPPGLAGALAKNIQYF. This chain joins TRBV18 and TRBJ2-4; 14 bases are shared with TRBD2. Sequencing ends 3 residues short of the CDR3 end; the germline J gene provides the rest. CDR3 length: 19 residues. V shed 0 bases, J shed 0 bases, and the junction held 4 bases outside the gene matches. The germline CDR1 and CDR2 sequences are KGHSH and LQKENI.

This clone was seen at least ten times. Read data end 3 residues before the CDR3 end; the end is taken from the germline J gene. The chain couples TRBV2 to TRBJ2-5; possible D gene TRBD2, 6 bases. Between the trimmed V and J ends, which lost 0 bases and 5 bases, there was a span of 10 bases. Germline V gene sequence: CDR1 SNHLY, CDR2 FYNNEI. This CDR3 contains 14 residues. The DNA read from the CDR3 is TGTGCCAGCAGTGAAGCGGCGCTAGCGGAGACC. Protein sequence: CASSEAALAET. The full CDR3 is CASSEAALAETQYF.

This clone was seen a handful of times. With the read ending 3 residues before the CDR3 end, the germline J gene is used to fill in that end. The rearrangement uses TRBV20-1 and TRBJ2-7; no clear D gene. The CDR3 totals 12 residues. Germline V gives CDR1 DFQATT, CDR2 SNEGSKA (reference sequence). Trimming removed 3 bases at V and 6 bases at J, with 12 bases between. Partial CDR3 DNA: TGCAGTGCTAGCAGTGACTCCCTCGAG. It codes for CSASSDSLE. The complete CDR3 sequence is CSASSDSLEQYF.

This clone has ten or more counts. The read falls 3 residues short of the CDR3 end, and the missing part is taken from the germline J gene. This sequence joins TRBV5-1 and TRBJ2-3; D call uncertain. This CDR3 is built from 14 residues. Germline V gene sequence: CDR1 SGHRS, CDR2 YFSETQ. V was trimmed by 4 bases and J by 1 base, leaving 10 bases between them. Incomplete CDR3 DNA: TGCGCCAGCAGCCTTCAGGCAGGCACAGATACG. Translation: CASSLQAGTDT. The CDR3 as a whole reads CASSLQAGTDTQYF.

This clone was seen ten or more times. The sequenced fragment ends 3 residues before the CDR3 boundary, so the rest is inferred from the germline J gene. The rearrangement joins TRBV6-4 to TRBJ2-3; TRBD2 agrees at 7 bases. This CDR3 region has 15 residues. CDR1 is MRHNA, CDR2 SNTAGT, per germline. The V and J ends lost 2 bases and 0 bases, in that order; junction bases with no gene match: 2. CDR3 sequence: CASSDAGESTDTQYF. The covered CDR3 bases are TGTGCCAGCAGTGACGCGGGAGAGAGCACAGATACG.

This clone was counted many times. The sequenced fragment ends 3 residues before the CDR3 boundary, so the rest is inferred from the germline J gene. This chain links TRBV5-6 with TRBJ2-4; 7 bases are shared with TRBD2. CDR3 length equals 15 residues. With 4 bases clipped from V and 7 bases from J, the junction kept 11 bases outside the gene matches. CDR1 and CDR2 from the germline V gene are SGHDT and YYEEEE. CDR3 DNA, as far as it was read: TGTGCCAGCAGCCTACTAGGCGCGGGAGCGAACATT. Residues: CASSLLGAGANI. In full, the CDR3 is CASSLLGAGANIQYF.

This clone has a count of ten or more. The DNA ends 3 residues before the CDR3 does, and the rest of the CDR3 is filled in from the germline J gene. The chain carries TRBV5-6 and TRBJ2-5, with D possibly matching TRBD1 (5 bases). Germline V gene data show CDR1 as SGHDT and CDR2 as YYEEEE. The CDR3 runs to 13 residues. V dropped 4 bases and J dropped 5 bases, with 12 bases sitting between them. CDR3 DNA, as far as it was read: TGTGCCAGCAGCGCGGACATAGGGGAGACC. Its translation: CASSADIGET. The CDR3 in full is CASSADIGETQYF. The variable domain in full, with the rest retrieved from reference TRBV5-6 and TRBJ2-5, is DAGVTQSPTHLIKTRGQQVTLRCSPKSGHDTVSWYQQALGQGPQFIFQYYEEEERQRGNFPDRFSGHQFPNYSSELNVNALLLGDSALYLCASSADIGETQYFGPGTRLLVL.

This clone was detected ten times or more. From the germline J gene comes the end of the CDR3, since the read stops 3 residues before it. This chain uses TRBV29-1 with TRBJ1-2; TRBD1 might be the D (5 bases). Germline CDR1 SQVTM, CDR2 ANQGSEA. Trimming took off 0 bases at V and 7 bases at J, with 15 bases between the two ends. The CDR3 extends over 14 amino acids. The CDR3 DNA, read in part, is TGCAGCGTTGAAGATGCGGGGGTGGGTGGTGGC. Its protein is CSVEDAGVGGG. The CDR3 in its entirety is CSVEDAGVGGGYTF.

This clone was recorded many times. The read terminates 3 residues before the CDR3 end, so the remaining end is supplied by the germline J gene. The chain carries TRBV11-3 and TRBJ1-1; the D is unclear. V was cut by 4 bases and J by 0 bases, with 6 bases left in between. The germline V gene has CDR1 SGHNT and CDR2 YENEEA. This CDR3 spans 13 amino acids. The DNA read from the CDR3 is TGTGCCAGCAGCTCCCGGGTGAACACTGAA. Translation: CASSSRVNTE. The whole CDR3 region reads CASSSRVNTEAFF.

This clone was seen at least ten times. The sequenced fragment ends 3 residues before the CDR3 boundary, so the rest is inferred from the germline J gene. J is TRBJ2-7 and V is TRBV7-8; no reliable D call. CDR1 SGHVS and CDR2 FQNEAQ come from the germline V gene. The CDR3 has 14 amino acids. V gave up 2 bases and J gave up 3 bases, with 11 bases separating them. CDR3 DNA (partial): TGTGCCAGCAGCTTATCAAAAGGTCTCTACGAG. It specifies CASSLSKGLYE. The entire CDR3 protein reads CASSLSKGLYEQYF.

At least ten counts were recorded for this clone. The CDR3 end is not reached by the read, which stops 3 residues before it; the germline J gene fills it in. This chain joins TRBV6-8 and TRBJ2-5; 9 bases are shared with TRBD1. The CDR3 is 16 amino acids. Germline V CDR1 and CDR2: MNHGY, SAAAGT. Losses at the gene ends were 2 bases for V and 2 bases for J; bases not matched to a gene: 6. Partial CDR3 DNA: TGTGCCAGCAGTTACCGCCGGGACAGGGATCAAGAGACC. Translated: CASSYRRDRDQET. The full CDR3 protein reads CASSYRRDRDQETQYF.

This clone came up many times. The sequenced fragment ends 3 residues before the CDR3 boundary, so the rest is inferred from the germline J gene. The genes are TRBV7-9 and TRBJ2-5; D might be TRBD2 (5 bases). This CDR3 has 14 amino acids. CDR1 and CDR2 (germline): SEHNR, FQNEAQ (reference sequence). V shed 4 bases and J shed 2 bases, with 11 bases lying between them. CDR3 region: CASSSGLGQETQYF. CDR3 DNA, as far as it was read: TGTGCCAGCAGCTCTGGACTGGGGCAAGAGACC. The full variable domain, with the rest looked up from reference TRBV7-9 and TRBJ2-5, is DTGVSQNPRHKITKRGQNVTFRCDPISEHNRLYWYRQTLGQGPEFLTYFQNEAQLEKSRLLSDRFSAERPKGSFSTLEIQRTEQGDSAMYLCASSSGLGQETQYFGPGTRLLVL.

This clone was seen repeatedly, ten times or more. One end of the junction fails to match germline, which may point to a read error. The CDR3 loop is CAASTRQGAGELFF. The part of the CDR3 DNA that was read is TGTGCCGCCAGCACCCGACAGGGGGCCGGGGAG. The rearrangement uses TRBV15 and TRBJ2-2, with TRBD1 matching 9 bases. The observed sequence ends 3 residues before the CDR3 terminus, with the missing tail filled in from the germline J gene. The CDR3 covers 14 residues. Germline CDR1 and CDR2: LNHNV and YYDKDF (reference sequence).

About this clone itself: The read terminates 3 residues ahead of where the CDR3 ends, so the germline J gene completes it. This sequence joins TRBV7-3 and TRBJ1-2; unclear D gene. The V gene's germline CDR1 is SGHTA and CDR2 FQGTGA. This CDR3 region has 13 residues. The CDR3 loop reads CASSPGNTDTYTF. The sequenced CDR3 bases are TGTGCCAGCAGCCCGGGGAACACAGATACC. Full variable domain (remainder filled in from reference TRBV7-3 and TRBJ1-2): GAGVSQTPSNKVTEKGKYVELRCDPISGHTALYWYRQSLGQGPEFLIYFQGTGAADDSGLPNDRFFAVRPEGSVSTLKIQRTERGDSAVYLCASSPGNTDTYTFGSGTRLTVV.

This clone was recorded many times. The missing CDR3 end, 3 residues past where the read stops, is filled in from the germline J gene. The chain employs TRBV4-2 and TRBJ2-5; 8 bases fit TRBD2. The junction had 9 bases not matched to a gene; V was cut back by 4 bases and J by 5 bases. CDR3 length: 15 residues. In germline, CDR1 is LGHNA, CDR2 YNFKEQ. CDR3 DNA (partial): TGTGCCAGCAGCCTACCGGGGGCTAGCGGGGAGACC. Protein: CASSLPGASGET. The entire CDR3 reads CASSLPGASGETQYF.

This clone has ten or more counts. The read ends 3 residues early relative to the CDR3; the germline J gene fills the gap. This rearrangement joins TRBV19 to TRBJ1-2; possible D gene TRBD1, 5 bases. The CDR3 has 11 residues. Germline V gives CDR1 LNHDA, CDR2 SQIVND (reference sequence). The CDR3 here is CASRGLGGYTF. The sequenced CDR3 bases are TGTGCCAGTAGGGGGCTCGGCGGC.

This clone was counted between two and nine times. The read stops 3 residues short of the end of the CDR3; the missing end is completed from the germline J gene. The chain has TRBV19 and TRBJ1-2; tentative D call: TRBD1 (5 bases). CDR1 and CDR2 from the germline V gene are LNHDA and SQIVND (reference sequence). This CDR3 is 14 amino acids long. Between the trimmed V and J ends, which lost 7 bases and 2 bases, there was a span of 14 bases. The sequenced part of the CDR3 DNA is TGTGCCAGTAAGGCTCCAGGGATCAACTATGGC. It is translated as CASKAPGINYG. The CDR3 in its entirety is CASKAPGINYGYTF.

The sample holds many counts of this clone. The read comes to an end 3 residues before the CDR3 does, leaving the germline J gene to fill in the end. The rearrangement uses TRBV2 and TRBJ2-5, with D hard to call. V was shortened by 3 bases and J by 3 bases, with 2 bases between the two germline ends. This CDR3 is built from 11 residues. Germline V gene lookup returns CDR1 SNHLY and CDR2 FYNNEI. The sequenced CDR3 bases are TGTGCCAGCAGTGACGAAGAGACC. Protein: CASSDEET. The entire CDR3 reads CASSDEETQYF. Using reference TRBV2 and TRBJ2-5 for the parts outside the CDR3, the full variable domain is EPEVTQTPSHQVTQMGQEVILRCVPISNHLYFYWYRQILGQKVEFLVSFYNNEISEKSEIFDDQFSVERPDGSNFTLKIRSTKLEDSAMYFCASSDEETQYFGPGTRLLVL.

At least ten counts were recorded for this clone. The CDR3 extends 3 residues past the end of the read, so its final part is completed from the germline J gene. The genes are TRBV20-1 and TRBJ2-3; TRBD2 agrees at 12 bases. The CDR3 contains 16 residues. V lost 5 bases to trimming and J lost 4 bases; unmatched junction nucleotides: 10. CDR1 and CDR2 from the germline V gene are DFQATT and SNEGSKA (reference sequence). The sequenced CDR3 bases are TGCAGTGCTTGGACTAGCGGGATAGGCTTGGCAGATACG. Translating it yields CSAWTSGIGLADT. The full CDR3 sequence reads CSAWTSGIGLADTQYF.

On this clone itself: The CDR3 end is not reached by the read, which stops 3 residues before it; the germline J gene fills it in. The genes are TRBV2 and TRBJ1-4; possibly TRBD1 for D (5 bases). This CDR3 spans 14 amino acids. CDR1 and CDR2 from the germline V gene are SNHLY and FYNNEI. CDR3 residues: CASSATSGANVLFF. The covered CDR3 bases are TGTGCCAGCAGTGCAACCTCTGGGGCCAACGTA.

In this sample, this clone turned up many times. The CDR3 end is not reached by the read, which stops 3 residues before it; the germline J gene fills it in. The genes are TRBV20-1 and TRBJ2-7, with 9 positions matching TRBD1. V lost 2 bases and J lost 2; bases outside the gene matches: 4. This CDR3 is 14 amino acids long. Germline CDR1 reads DFQATT; CDR2 reads SNEGSKA (reference sequence). CDR3 bases read: TGCAGTGCTAGAACAGGGGGCACAACCTACGAG. Encoded protein: CSARTGGTTYE. The CDR3 in full is CSARTGGTTYEQYF.

This clone was counted many times. Coverage ceases 3 residues before the CDR3 finishes, and the germline J gene fills in the end. The rearrangement uses TRBV7-6 and TRBJ2-7, with 8 nucleotides matching TRBD1. V lost 1 base, J lost 2 bases, and 4 bases stayed unmatched. The germline gives CDR1 SGHVS, CDR2 FNYEAQ. The CDR3 sequence is 15 residues long. The covered CDR3 bases are TGTGCCAGCAGCTTAGAAGGACAGGGCCCCTACGAG. Amino acids: CASSLEGQGPYE. The whole CDR3 sequence reads CASSLEGQGPYEQYF.

This clone occurred many times. The read ends 3 residues early relative to the CDR3; the germline J gene fills the gap. The chain links TRBV4-1 to TRBJ2-7; 9 positions match TRBD2. CDR1 is MGHRA and CDR2 is YSYEKL in the germline V gene. V lost 4 bases, J lost 3 bases, and 13 bases stayed unmatched. The CDR3 runs 17 residues. The DNA read from the CDR3 is TGCGCCAGCAGCCGAGCGCCTAGCGGGGAGTTGGGCTACGAG. Protein: CASSRAPSGELGYE. From start to end, the CDR3 is CASSRAPSGELGYEQYF.

In this sample, this clone turned up many times. The observed sequence ends 3 residues before the CDR3 terminus, with the missing tail filled in from the germline J gene. This chain links TRBV20-1 with TRBJ2-2, with a weak D call TRBD2 (5 bases). Germline assignment: CDR1 DFQATT and CDR2 SNEGSKA (reference sequence). This CDR3 has 13 residues. V was shortened by 7 bases and J by 3 bases, with 12 bases between the two germline ends. The CDR3 protein is CSVSDSYTGELFF. CDR3 bases read: TGCAGTGTCTCGGACTCTTACACCGGGGAG.

This clone was detected ten times or more. The CDR3 bases that were read are TGTGCCTGGAGTGTGGCGGGGGGGGTTTCCCTAACAGATACG. Translating gives CAWSVAGGVSLTDT. The CDR3 in its entirety is CAWSVAGGVSLTDTQYF. The chain carries TRBV30 and TRBJ2-3; 9 bases align to TRBD2. The read comes to an end 3 residues before the CDR3 does, leaving the germline J gene to fill in the end. Germline V gene lookup returns CDR1 GTSNPN and CDR2 SVGIG (reference sequence). The junction had 10 bases not matched to a gene; V was cut back by 0 bases and J by 3 bases. CDR3 length: 17 residues.

This clone was detected many times. CDR3 loop: CAWSGHRVSPLHF. CDR3 bases read: TGTGCCTGGAGTGGACACAGGGTTTCACCC. The rearrangement uses TRBV30 and TRBJ1-6, with D tentatively TRBD1 (6 bases). Read coverage stops 3 residues before the CDR3 terminus; the germline J gene supplies the remainder. CDR3 length equals 13 residues. V shed 1 base and J shed 9 bases, with 10 bases lying between them. Germline loops: CDR1 GTSNPN, CDR2 SVGIG (reference sequence).